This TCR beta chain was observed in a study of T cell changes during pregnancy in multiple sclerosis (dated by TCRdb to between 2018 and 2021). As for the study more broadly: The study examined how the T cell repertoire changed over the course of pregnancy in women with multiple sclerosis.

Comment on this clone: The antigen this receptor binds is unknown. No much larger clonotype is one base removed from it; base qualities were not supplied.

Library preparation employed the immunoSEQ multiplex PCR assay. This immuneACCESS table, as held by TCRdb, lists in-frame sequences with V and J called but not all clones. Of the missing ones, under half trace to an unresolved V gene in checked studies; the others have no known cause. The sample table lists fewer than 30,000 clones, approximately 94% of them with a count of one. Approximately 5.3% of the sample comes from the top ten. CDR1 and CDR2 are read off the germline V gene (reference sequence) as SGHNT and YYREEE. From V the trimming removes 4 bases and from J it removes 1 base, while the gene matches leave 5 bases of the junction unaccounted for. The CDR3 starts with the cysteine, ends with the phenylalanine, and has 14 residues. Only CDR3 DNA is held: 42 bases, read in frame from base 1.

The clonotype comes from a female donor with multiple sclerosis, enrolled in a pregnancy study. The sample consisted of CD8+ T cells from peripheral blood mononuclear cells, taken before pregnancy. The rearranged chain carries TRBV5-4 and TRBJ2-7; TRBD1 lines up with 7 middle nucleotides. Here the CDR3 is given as CASSPRGSSYEQYF. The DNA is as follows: TGTGCCAGCAGCCCCAGGGGGTCGTCCTACGAGCAGTACTTC.